These T cell receptor beta chains were read from a single sample in a study of T cells in Graves' hyperthyroidism and ophthalmopathy. TCRdb passed the multiplex PCR reads through MiXCR, listing each CDR3 protein once. The top ten clones hold around 9.2% of a sample with under 400,000 distinct CDR3 sequences, less than 15% of them seen once. The sample taken for sequencing was blood. The receptors originated from a woman younger than 30 with Graves' hyperthyroidism. Each CDR3 is given with its conserved first and last residue. The order of the fields is J gene, clone size, D gene, V gene, CDR3 protein, CDR3 DNA. The D gene is left open where the match is weak. Rows give clone size only sometimes, using once, few, many, or a class for an expanded clone.

TRBJ2-7 | many | TRBD1 | TRBV12-3/TRBV12-4 | CASSLVGQGDFHEQYF | TGTGCCAGCAGTTTAGTAGGACAGGGTGATTTCCACGAGCAGTACTTC
TRBJ2-1 | many | . | TRBV6-5 | CASSYLFNRGDEQFF | TGTGCCAGCAGTTACCTCTTTAATAGAGGCGATGAGCAGTTCTTC
TRBJ1-1 | . | . | TRBV12-3/TRBV12-4 | CASGLGQWNTEAFF | TGTGCCAGCGGTTTAGGCCAGTGGAACACTGAAGCTTTCTTT
TRBJ1-2 | few | TRBD1 | TRBV6-1 | CASSDRSGGDYGYTF | TGTGCCAGCAGTGACAGGTCAGGGGGCGACTATGGCTACACCTTC
TRBJ1-3 | . | . | TRBV5-6 | CASSPWTAPLTGNTIYF | TGTGCCAGCAGCCCGTGGACAGCCCCCCTTACTGGAAACACCATATATTTT
TRBJ2-1 | few | . | TRBV7-6 | CASSSPVRGSYNEQFF | TGTGCCAGCAGCTCACCCGTAAGGGGGTCCTACAATGAGCAGTTCTTC
TRBJ2-1 | . | TRBD1 | TRBV6-1 | CASSEGAPRTGDNEQFF | TGTGCCAGCAGTGAGGGGGCCCCGCGGACAGGGGACAATGAGCAGTTCTTC
TRBJ1-6 | many | . | TRBV6-1 | CASSRNSPLHF | TGTGCCAGCAGCCGAAATTCACCCCTCCACTTT
TRBJ1-3 | . | . | TRBV4-1 | CASSQDPGSGNTIYF | TGCGCCAGCAGCCAAGATCCGGGCTCTGGAAACACCATATATTTT
TRBJ2-2 | many | TRBD1 | TRBV11-2 | CASSGRRGTGDRSRPGELFF | TGTGCCAGCAGCGGTCGCCGCGGGACAGGGGATCGTAGCCGTCCCGGGGAGCTGTTTTTT
TRBJ1-5 | many | . | TRBV5-1 | CASSFDGSNQPQHF | TGCGCCAGCAGCTTCGACGGAAGCAATCAGCCCCAGCATTTT
TRBJ1-1 | many | . | TRBV2 | CASSEGGRQSLMNTEAFF | TGTGCCAGCAGTGAAGGTGGGCGGCAAAGCCTCATGAACACTGAAGCTTTCTTT
TRBJ1-1 | . | . | TRBV28 | CASSPSPNVNTKAFF | TGTGCCAGCAGTCCATCCCCGAACGTGAACACTAAAGCTTTCTTT
TRBJ2-7 | many | . | TRBV29-1 | CSVAGGDEQYF | TGCAGCGTTGCAGGAGGAGACGAGCAGTACTTC
TRBJ1-5 | many | . | TRBV7-8 | CASNEGGLNQPQHF | TGTGCCAGCAATGAGGGAGGGCTAAATCAGCCCCAGCATTTT
TRBJ1-2 | many | TRBD1 | TRBV29-1 | CSVAGTGGLDYGYTF | TGCAGCGTTGCGGGGACAGGGGGCCTGGACTATGGCTACACCTTC
TRBJ2-7 | once | . | TRBV24-1 | CATYLPFEQYF | TGTGCCACCTACCTACCGTTTGAGCAGTACTTC
TRBJ2-3 | many | . | TRBV4-2 | CASSQTSFSQVVGDTQYF | TGTGCCAGCAGCCAAACCTCGTTTAGTCAAGTAGTCGGGGATACGCAGTATTTT
TRBJ2-1 | many | . | TRBV24-1 | CATSAWGGEQFF | TGTGCCACCAGTGCGTGGGGCGGTGAGCAGTTCTTC
TRBJ2-1 | many | . | TRBV6-6 | CASSYGAPGDNEQFF | TGTGCCAGCAGTTACGGCGCTCCCGGGGACAATGAGCAGTTCTTC
TRBJ2-7 | many | . | TRBV20-1 | CSASAPVGSYEQYF | TGCAGTGCTAGTGCACCGGTCGGGAGCTACGAGCAGTACTTC
TRBJ1-3 | many | . | TRBV12-3/TRBV12-4 | CASSLGLSPHTIYF | TGTGCCAGCAGTTTAGGACTTTCGCCGCACACCATATATTTT